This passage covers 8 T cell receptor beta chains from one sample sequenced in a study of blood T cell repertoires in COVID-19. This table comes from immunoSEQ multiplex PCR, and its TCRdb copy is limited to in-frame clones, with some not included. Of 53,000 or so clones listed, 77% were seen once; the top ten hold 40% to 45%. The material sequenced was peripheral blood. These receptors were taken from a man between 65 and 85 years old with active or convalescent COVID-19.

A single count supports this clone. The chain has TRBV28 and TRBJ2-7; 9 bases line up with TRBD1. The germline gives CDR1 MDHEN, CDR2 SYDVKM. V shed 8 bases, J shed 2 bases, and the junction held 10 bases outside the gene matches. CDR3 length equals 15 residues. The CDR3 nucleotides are TGTGCCAGCCTCACTCGACAGGGGGGTCCCTACGAGCAGTACTTC. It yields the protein CASLTRQGGPYEQYF.

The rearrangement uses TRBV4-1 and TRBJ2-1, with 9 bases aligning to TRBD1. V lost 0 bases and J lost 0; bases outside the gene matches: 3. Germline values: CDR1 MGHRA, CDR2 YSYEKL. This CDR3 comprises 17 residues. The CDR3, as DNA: TGCGCCAGCAGCCAAGATCTACAGGGGGCCTCCTACAATGAGCAGTTCTTC. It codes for CASSQDLQGASYNEQFF.

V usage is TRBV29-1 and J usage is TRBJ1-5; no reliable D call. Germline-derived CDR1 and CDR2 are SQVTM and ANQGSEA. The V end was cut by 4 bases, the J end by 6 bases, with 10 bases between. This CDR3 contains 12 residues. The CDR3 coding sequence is TGCAGCGTTGTGGCTCCCCCTCAGCCCCAGCATTTT. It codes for CSVVAPPQPQHF.

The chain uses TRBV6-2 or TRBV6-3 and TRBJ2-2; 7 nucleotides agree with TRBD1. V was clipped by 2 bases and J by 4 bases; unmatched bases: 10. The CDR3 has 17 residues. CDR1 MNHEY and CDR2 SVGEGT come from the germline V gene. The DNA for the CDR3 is TGTGCCAGCAGTTACCCCCTCCGGACAGGCCCCACCGGGGAGCTGTTTTTT. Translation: CASSYPLRTGPTGELFF.

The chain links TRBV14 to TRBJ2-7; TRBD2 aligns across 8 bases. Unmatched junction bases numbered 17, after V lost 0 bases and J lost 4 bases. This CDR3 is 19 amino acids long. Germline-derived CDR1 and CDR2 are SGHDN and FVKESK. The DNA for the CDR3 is TGTGCCAGCAGCCAAGAGTCTTACGGGGGGGGTTTCGTCTGGTACGAGCAGTACTTC. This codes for CASSQESYGGGFVWYEQYF.

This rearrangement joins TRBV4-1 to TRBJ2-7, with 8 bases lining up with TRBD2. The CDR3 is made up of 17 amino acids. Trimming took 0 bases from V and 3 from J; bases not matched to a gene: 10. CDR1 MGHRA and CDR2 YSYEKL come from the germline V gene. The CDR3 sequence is CASSQDEKSGSVYEQYF. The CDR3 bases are TGCGCCAGCAGCCAAGATGAGAAGAGCGGGAGCGTCTACGAGCAGTACTTC.

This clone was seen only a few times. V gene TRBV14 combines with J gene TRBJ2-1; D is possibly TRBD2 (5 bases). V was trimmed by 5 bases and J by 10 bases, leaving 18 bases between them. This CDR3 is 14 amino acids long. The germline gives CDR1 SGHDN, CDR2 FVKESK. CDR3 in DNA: TGTGCCAGCAGCAGGCAGACGGACTCGGGGGAGCAGTTCTTC. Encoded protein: CASSRQTDSGEQFF.

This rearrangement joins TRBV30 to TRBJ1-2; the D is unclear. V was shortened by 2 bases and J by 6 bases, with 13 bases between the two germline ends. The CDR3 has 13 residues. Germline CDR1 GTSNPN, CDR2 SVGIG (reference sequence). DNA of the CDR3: TGTGCCTGGAGTCCTCCCAGGATAGATGGCTACACCTTC. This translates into CAWSPPRIDGYTF.